Detailed here is one TCR beta chain. The source of the sample is a study of blood T cell repertoires in COVID-19. The wider study: Samples came from the United States, Italy and Spain, spanning acute and convalescent COVID-19. PBMCs, B-cell-depleted T cells, or T cells were the source of the cDNA or gDNA that made up the material.

Using immunoSEQ multiplex PCR, the repertoire was profiled, and TCRdb retains in-frame clones only, with some absent. The sample has roughly 70,000 clones, about 90% seen once. V lost 7 bases, J lost 6 bases, and 24 bases lay in between. CDR1 MGHRA and CDR2 YSYEKL come from the germline V gene. The CDR3 loop spans 16 amino acids. The source of this sequence is a woman aged 80 or over with active COVID-19. The sequenced material came from peripheral blood. V is TRBV4-1 and J is TRBJ1-1; maybe TRBD1 (6 bases). The CDR3 nucleotides are TGCGCCAGCACTACCAGCGGGGGCAGGAACAGGGCTGAAGCTTTCTTT. It specifies CASTTSGGRNRAEAFF.